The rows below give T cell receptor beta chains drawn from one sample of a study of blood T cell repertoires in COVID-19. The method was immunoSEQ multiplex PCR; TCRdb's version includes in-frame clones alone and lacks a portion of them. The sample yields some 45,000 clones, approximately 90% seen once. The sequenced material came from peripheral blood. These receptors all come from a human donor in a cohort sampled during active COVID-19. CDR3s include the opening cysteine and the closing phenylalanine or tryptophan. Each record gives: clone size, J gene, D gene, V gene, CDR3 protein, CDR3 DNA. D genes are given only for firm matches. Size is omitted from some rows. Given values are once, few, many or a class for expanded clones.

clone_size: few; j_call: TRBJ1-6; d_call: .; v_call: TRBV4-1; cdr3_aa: CASSQDIRAFSPLHF; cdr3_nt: TGCGCCAGCAGCCAAGATATCAGGGCCTTTTCACCCCTCCACTTT
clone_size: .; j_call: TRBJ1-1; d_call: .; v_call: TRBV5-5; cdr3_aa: CASSLGPGDLTEAFF; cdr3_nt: TGTGCCAGCAGCTTAGGCCCGGGGGACCTCACTGAAGCTTTCTTT
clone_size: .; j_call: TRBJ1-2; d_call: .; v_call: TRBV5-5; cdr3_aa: CASSLTGAYGYTF; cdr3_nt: TGTGCCAGCAGCTTGACAGGAGCCTATGGCTACACCTTC
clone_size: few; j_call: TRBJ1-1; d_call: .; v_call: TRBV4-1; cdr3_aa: CASSYRREGTEAFF; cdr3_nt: TGCGCCAGCTCATACCGCAGGGAGGGCACTGAAGCTTTCTTT
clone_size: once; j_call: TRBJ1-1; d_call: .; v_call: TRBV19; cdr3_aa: CASSLGGGAFF; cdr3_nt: TGTGCCAGTAGTTTAGGGGGGGGAGCTTTCTTT
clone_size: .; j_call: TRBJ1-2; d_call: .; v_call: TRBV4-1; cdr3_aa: CASSQDRREGYGYTF; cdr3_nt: TGCGCCAGCAGCCAAGATAGGAGGGAGGGCTATGGCTACACCTTC
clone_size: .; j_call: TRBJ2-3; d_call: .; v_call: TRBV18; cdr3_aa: CASSPPQRQRGDTQYF; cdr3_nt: TGTGCCAGCTCACCACCGCAACGGCAGAGAGGCGATACGCAGTATTTT
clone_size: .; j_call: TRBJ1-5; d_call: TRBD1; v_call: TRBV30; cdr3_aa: CAWSGTGGNQPQHF; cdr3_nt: TGTGCCTGGAGTGGGACAGGGGGAAATCAGCCCCAGCATTTT
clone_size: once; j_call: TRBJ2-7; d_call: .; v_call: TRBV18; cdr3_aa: CASSPQVGVSEQYF; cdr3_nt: TGTGCCAGCTCACCACAGGTCGGGGTCTCCGAGCAGTACTTC
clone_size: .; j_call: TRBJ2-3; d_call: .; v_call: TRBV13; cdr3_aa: CASSLGASWGGTDTQYF; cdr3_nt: TGTGCCAGCAGCTTAGGAGCTAGCTGGGGGGGCACAGATACGCAGTATTTT
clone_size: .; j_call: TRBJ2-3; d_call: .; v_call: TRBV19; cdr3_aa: CASRPNGDLADTQYF; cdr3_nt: TGTGCCAGTAGGCCAAACGGGGACTTGGCAGATACGCAGTATTTT
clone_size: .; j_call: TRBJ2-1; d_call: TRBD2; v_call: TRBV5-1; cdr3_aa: CASSTSTSGVYNEQFF; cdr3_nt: TGCGCCAGCAGCACCAGCACTAGCGGGGTATACAATGAGCAGTTCTTC
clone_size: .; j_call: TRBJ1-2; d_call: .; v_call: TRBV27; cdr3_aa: CASRDSNEGRMLVYGYTF; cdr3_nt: TGTGCCAGCAGGGACTCGAATGAGGGGAGGATGTTAGTCTATGGCTACACCTTC
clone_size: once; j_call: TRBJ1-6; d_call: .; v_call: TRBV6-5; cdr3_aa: CASTSELINSPLHF; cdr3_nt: TGTGCCAGCACCAGCGAGCTAATTAATTCACCCCTCCACTTT
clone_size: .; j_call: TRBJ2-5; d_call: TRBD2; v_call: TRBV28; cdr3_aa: CASLGLAGLWGETQYF; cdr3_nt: TGTGCCAGTCTAGGACTAGCGGGGCTTTGGGGAGAGACCCAGTACTTC